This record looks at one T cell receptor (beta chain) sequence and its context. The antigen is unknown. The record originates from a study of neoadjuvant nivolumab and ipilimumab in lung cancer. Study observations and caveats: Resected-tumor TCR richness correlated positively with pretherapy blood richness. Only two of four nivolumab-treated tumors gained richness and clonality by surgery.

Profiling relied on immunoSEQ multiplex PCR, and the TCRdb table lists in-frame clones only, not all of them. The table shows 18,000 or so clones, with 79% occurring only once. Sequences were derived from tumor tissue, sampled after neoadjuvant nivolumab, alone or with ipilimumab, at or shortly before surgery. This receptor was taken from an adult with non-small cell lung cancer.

The DNA of the CDR3 is TGTGCCAGCAGTCTCCTAGGGGGGATCCAAGAGACCCAGTACTTC. Amino acids: CASSLLGGIQETQYF. V usage is TRBV2 and J usage is TRBJ2-5; D could derive from TRBD1 or TRBD2 (6 bases each). The V gene's germline CDR1 is SNHLY and CDR2 FYNNEI. V was clipped by 5 bases and J by 1 base, with 14 bases between them. The CDR3 totals 15 residues.